This TCR beta chain was profiled in a study of shared clonotypes between healthy human individuals. Deep-level settings were used for running the assay. Only in-frame clones appear in the TCRdb table, and some are missing; sequencing was by immunoSEQ multiplex PCR. Of some 2,000,000 clones in the sample, under 97% are singletons; the top ten hold less than 0.15%. CDR1 SGHTA and CDR2 FQGNSA come from the germline V gene. The ends lost 1 base at V and 6 bases at J; junction bases unmatched: 13. The CDR3 is made up of 17 amino acids. Material: naive CD4+ T cells sorted from blood. Subset here: CD45RA+ positively selected. This chain links TRBV7-2 with TRBJ2-3; 7 bases are shared with TRBD2. The sequence derives from a man aged 18 to 29 in good health. The CDR3, as DNA: TGTGCCAGCAGCTTAGTAGGGCTAGCGGTTAAACACGATACGCAGTATTTT. It codes for CASSLVGLAVKHDTQYF.